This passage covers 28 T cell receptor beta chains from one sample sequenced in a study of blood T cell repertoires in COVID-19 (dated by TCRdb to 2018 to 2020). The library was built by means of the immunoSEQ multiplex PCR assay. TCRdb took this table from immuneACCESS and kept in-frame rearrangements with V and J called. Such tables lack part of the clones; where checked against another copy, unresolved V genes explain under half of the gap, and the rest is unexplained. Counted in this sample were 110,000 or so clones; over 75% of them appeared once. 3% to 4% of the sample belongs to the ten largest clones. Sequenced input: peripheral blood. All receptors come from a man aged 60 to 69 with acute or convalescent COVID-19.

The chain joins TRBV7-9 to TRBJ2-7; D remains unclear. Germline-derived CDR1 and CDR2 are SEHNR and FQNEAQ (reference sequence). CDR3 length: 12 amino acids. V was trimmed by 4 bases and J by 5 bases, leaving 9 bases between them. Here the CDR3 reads CASSYGVDEQYF. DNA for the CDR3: TGTGCCAGCAGCTACGGAGTCGACGAGCAGTACTTC.

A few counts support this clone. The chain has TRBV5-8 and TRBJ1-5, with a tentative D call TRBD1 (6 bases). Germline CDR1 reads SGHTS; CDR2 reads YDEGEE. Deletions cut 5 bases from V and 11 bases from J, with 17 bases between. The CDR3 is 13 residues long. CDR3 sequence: CASSPRGPSSQHF. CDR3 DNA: TGTGCCAGCAGTCCCAGGGGTCCCTCGTCCCAGCATTTT. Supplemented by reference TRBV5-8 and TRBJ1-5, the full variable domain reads EAGVTQSPTHLIKTRGQQATLRCSPISGHTSVYWYQQALGLGLQFLLWYDEGEERNRGNFPPRFSGRQFPNYSSELNVNALELEDSALYLCASSPRGPSSQHFGDGTRLSIL.

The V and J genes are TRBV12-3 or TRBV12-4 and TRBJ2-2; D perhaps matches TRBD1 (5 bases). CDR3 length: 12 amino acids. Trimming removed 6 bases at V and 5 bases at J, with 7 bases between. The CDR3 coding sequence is TGTGCCAGCAGGGCAGGGACCGGGGAGCTGTTTTTT. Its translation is CASRAGTGELFF.

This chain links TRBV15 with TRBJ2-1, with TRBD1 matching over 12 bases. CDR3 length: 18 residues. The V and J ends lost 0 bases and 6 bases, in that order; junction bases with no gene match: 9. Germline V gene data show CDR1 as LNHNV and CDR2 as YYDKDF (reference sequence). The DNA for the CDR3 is TGTGCCACCAGCAGAGACTCCGGGACAGGGGGCCAAGGCAATGAGCAGTTCTTC. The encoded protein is CATSRDSGTGGQGNEQFF.

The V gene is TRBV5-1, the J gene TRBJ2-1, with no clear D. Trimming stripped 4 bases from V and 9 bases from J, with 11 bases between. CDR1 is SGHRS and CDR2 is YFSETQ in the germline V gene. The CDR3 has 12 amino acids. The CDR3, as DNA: TGCGCCAGCAGCGAAAGCGAAGGTGAGCAGTTCTTC. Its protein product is CASSESEGEQFF.

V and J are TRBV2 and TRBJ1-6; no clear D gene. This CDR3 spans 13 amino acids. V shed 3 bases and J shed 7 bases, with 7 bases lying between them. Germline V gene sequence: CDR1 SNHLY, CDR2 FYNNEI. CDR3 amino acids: CASSEEDNSPLHF. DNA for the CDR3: TGTGCCAGCAGTGAGGAGGACAATTCACCCCTCCACTTT. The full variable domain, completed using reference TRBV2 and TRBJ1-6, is EPEVTQTPSHQVTQMGQEVILRCVPISNHLYFYWYRQILGQKVEFLVSFYNNEISEKSEIFDDQFSVERPDGSNFTLKIRSTKLEDSAMYFCASSEEDNSPLHFGNGTRLTVT.

The CDR3 protein is CASSQGNSGNTIYF. CDR3 bases: TGTGCCAGCAGCCAGGGCAACTCTGGAAACACCATATATTTT. The chain combines TRBV3-1 (or the pseudogene TRBV3-2) with TRBJ1-3; unclear D gene. V was trimmed by 3 bases and J by 0 bases, leaving 6 bases between them. The CDR3 is 14 amino acids. CDR1 LGHDT and CDR2 YNNKEL come from the germline V gene (reference sequence).

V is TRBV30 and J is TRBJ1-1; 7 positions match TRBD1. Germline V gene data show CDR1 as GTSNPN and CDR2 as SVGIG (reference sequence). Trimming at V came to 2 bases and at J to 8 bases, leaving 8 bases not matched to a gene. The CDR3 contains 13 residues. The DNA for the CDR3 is TGTGCCTGGAGTAGAGAGGGGGCGAACGAAGCTTTCTTT. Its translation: CAWSREGANEAFF.

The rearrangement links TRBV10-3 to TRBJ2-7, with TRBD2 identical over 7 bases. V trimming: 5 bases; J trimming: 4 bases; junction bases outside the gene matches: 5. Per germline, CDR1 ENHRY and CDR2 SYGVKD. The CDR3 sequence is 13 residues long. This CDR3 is CAISSGIQYEQYF. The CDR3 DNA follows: TGTGCCATCAGTAGCGGGATTCAGTACGAGCAGTACTTC.

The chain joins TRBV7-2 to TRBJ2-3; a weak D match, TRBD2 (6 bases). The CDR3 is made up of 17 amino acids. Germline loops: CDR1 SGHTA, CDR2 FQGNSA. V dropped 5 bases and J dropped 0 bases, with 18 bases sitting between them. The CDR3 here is CASSRAGSGSSTDTQYF. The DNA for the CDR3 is TGTGCCAGCAGCCGGGCAGGTAGCGGAAGTAGCACAGATACGCAGTATTTT.

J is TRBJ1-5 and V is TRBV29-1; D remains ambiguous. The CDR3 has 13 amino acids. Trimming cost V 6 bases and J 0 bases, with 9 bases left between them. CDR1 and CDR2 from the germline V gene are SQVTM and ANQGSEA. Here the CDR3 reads CSVVEGSNQPQHF. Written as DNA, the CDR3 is TGCAGCGTAGTGGAGGGTAGCAATCAGCCCCAGCATTTT.

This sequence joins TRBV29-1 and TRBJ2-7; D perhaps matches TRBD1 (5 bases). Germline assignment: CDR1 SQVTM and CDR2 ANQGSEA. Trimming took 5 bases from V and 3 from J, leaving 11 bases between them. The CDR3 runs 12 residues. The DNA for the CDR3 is TGCAGCGTTCAGGGTAGTATCTACGAGCAGTACTTC. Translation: CSVQGSIYEQYF.

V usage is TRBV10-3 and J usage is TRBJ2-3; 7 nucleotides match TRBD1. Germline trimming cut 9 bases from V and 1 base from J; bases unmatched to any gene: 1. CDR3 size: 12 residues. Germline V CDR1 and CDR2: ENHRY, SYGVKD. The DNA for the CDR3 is TGTGCCATTGGACAGGGCACAGATACGCAGTATTTT. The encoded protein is CAIGQGTDTQYF.

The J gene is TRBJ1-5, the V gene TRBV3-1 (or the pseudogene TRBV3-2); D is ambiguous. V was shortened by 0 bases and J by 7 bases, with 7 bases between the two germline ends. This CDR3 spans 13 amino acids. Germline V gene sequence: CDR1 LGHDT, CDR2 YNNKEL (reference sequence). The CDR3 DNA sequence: TGTGCCAGCAGCCAAGATTTGGCCCAGCCCCAGCATTTT. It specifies CASSQDLAQPQHF.

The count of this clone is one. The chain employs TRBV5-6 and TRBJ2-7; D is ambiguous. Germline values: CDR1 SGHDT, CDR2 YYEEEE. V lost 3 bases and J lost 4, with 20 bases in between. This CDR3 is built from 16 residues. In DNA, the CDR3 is TGTGCCAGCAGCTCCTCCCGGCCGTGGAGAGATTACGAGCAGTACTTC. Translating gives CASSSSRPWRDYEQYF.

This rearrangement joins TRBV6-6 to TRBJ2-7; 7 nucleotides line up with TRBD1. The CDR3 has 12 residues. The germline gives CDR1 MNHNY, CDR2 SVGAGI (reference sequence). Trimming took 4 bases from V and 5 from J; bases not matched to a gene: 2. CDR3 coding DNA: TGTGCCAGCAGTTCGACAGGGAACGAGCAGTACTTC. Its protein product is CASSSTGNEQYF.

For the CDR3, the DNA is TGTGCCACCAGTGACCCGGGGACTAGCGTCTATGAGCAGTTCTTC. It codes for CATSDPGTSVYEQFF. The genes are TRBV24-1 and TRBJ2-1; 10 nucleotides line up with TRBD2. CDR3 size: 15 residues. The germline V gene encodes CDR1 KGHDR and CDR2 SFDVKD. After removal of 4 bases from V and 8 bases from J, the junction contained 7 bases not matched to a gene.

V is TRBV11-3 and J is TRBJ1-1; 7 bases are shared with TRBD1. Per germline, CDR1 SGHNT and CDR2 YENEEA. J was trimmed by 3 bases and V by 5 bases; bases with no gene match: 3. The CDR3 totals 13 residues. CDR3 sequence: CASSRGLDTEAFF. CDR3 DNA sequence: TGTGCCAGCAGCAGGGGGCTGGACACTGAAGCTTTCTTT.

The CDR3 loop is CASSTFRTSGSNAEQFF. CDR3 nucleotides: TGTGCCAGCAGTACCTTCCGGACTAGCGGGAGTAATGCTGAGCAGTTCTTC. V and J are TRBV6-2 or TRBV6-3 and TRBJ2-1, with 13 nucleotides matching TRBD2. The germline V gene encodes CDR1 MNHEY and CDR2 SVGEGT. This CDR3 has 17 amino acids. V shed 5 bases and J 9 bases; nucleotides not matched to a gene: 13.

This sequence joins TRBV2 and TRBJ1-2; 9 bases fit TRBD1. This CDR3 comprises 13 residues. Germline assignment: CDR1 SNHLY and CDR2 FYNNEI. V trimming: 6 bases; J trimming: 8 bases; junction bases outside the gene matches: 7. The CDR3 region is CASRTDRGEGYTF. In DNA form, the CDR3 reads TGTGCCAGCAGGACCGACAGGGGGGAAGGCTACACCTTC.

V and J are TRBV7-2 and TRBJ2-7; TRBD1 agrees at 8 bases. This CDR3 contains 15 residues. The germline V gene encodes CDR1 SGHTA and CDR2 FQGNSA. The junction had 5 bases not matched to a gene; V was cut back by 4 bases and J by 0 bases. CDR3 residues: CASSSQGASSYEQYF. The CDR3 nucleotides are TGTGCCAGCAGCTCTCAGGGGGCGTCCTCCTACGAGCAGTACTTC.

CDR3 in amino acids: CATSKTGGANTGELFF. In DNA form, the CDR3 reads TGTGCCACCAGCAAGACAGGGGGCGCTAACACCGGGGAGCTGTTTTTT. The chain combines TRBV15 with TRBJ2-2; 10 nucleotides line up with TRBD1. This CDR3 spans 16 amino acids. V was clipped by 4 bases and J by 2 bases; unmatched bases: 4. Germline V CDR1 and CDR2: LNHNV, YYDKDF (reference sequence).

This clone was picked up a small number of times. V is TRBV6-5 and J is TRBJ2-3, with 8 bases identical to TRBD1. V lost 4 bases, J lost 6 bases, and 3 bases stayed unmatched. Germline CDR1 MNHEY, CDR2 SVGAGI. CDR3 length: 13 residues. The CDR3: CASSLQGGDTQYF. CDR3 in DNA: TGTGCCAGCAGTTTACAGGGGGGCGATACGCAGTATTTT.

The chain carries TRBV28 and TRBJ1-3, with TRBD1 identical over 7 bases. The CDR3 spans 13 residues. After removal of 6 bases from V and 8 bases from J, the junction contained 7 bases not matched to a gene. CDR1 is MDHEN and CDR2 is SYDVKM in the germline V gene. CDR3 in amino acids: CASRGTAVDTIYF. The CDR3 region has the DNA TGTGCCAGCAGAGGGACAGCAGTAGACACCATATATTTT. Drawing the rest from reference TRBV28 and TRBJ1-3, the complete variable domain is DVKVTQSSRYLVKRTGEKVFLECVQDMDHENMFWYRQDPGLGLRLIYFSYDVKMKEKGDIPEGYSVSREKKERFSLILESASTNQTSMYLCASRGTAVDTIYFGEGSWLTVV.

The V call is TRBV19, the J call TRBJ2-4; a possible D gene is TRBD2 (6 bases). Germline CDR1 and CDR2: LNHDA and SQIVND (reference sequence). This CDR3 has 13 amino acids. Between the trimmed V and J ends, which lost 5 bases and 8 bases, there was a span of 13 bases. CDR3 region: CASSGGSADIQYF. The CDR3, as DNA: TGTGCCAGTAGTGGGGGGTCCGCAGACATTCAGTACTTC.

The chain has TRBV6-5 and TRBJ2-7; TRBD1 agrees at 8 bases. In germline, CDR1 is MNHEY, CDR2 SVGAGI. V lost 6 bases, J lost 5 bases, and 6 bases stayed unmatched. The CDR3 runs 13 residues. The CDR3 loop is CASRGPGGDEQYF. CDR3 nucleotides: TGTGCCAGCAGAGGTCCAGGGGGCGACGAGCAGTACTTC.

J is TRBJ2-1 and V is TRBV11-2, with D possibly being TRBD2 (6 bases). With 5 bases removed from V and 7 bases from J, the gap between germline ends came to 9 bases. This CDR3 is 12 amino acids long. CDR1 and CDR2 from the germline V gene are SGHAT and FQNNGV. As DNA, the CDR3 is TGTGCCAGCAGCGGAGGGGCGAATGAGCAGTTCTTC. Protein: CASSGGANEQFF.

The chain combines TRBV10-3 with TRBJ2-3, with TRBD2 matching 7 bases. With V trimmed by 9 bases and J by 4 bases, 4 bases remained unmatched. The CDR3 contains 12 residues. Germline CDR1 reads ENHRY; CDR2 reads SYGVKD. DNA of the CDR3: TGTGCCATGAGGGACTACTCAGATACGCAGTATTTT. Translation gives CAMRDYSDTQYF.